The entry that follows covers one TCR beta chain sequence. The data originate from a study of cytomegalovirus exposure and HLA in healthy donors. The CDR3 loop spans 12 amino acids. Between the trimmed V and J ends, which lost 6 bases and 2 bases, there was a span of 7 bases. Germline V gene data show CDR1 as ENHRY and CDR2 as SYGVKD. Vbeta (60) and Jbeta (13) primers were used in the PCR. The method was immunoSEQ multiplex PCR; TCRdb's version includes in-frame clones alone and lacks a portion of them. The table records 150,000 to 200,000 clones, around 76% of them present only once. The chain combines TRBV10-3 with TRBJ1-2, with D possibly being TRBD1 (5 bases). This clonotype was sampled from a female donor in good health and CMV-seronegative. The sample comprised PBMCs. CDR3 coding DNA: TGTGCCATCAGGTCAGGGAACTATGGCTACACCTTC. Amino acid sequence: CAIRSGNYGYTF.